Shown below are 25 T cell receptor beta chains from a single sample sequenced in a study of blood T cell repertoires in COVID-19. Sequenced by immunoSEQ multiplex PCR; TCRdb stores in-frame clones only, minus some. The table records tens of thousands of clones, around 88% of them present only once. Input material: peripheral blood. The receptors were sampled from a human donor in a cohort sampled during active COVID-19.

The CDR3 nucleotides are TGTGCCAGCAGCGCCGCGGATACGCAGTATTTT. Translating gives CASSAADTQYF. V is TRBV9 and J is TRBJ2-3, with unresolved D. The CDR3 loop spans 11 amino acids. Trimming took 3 bases from V and 6 from J, leaving 5 bases between them. From germline, CDR1 is SGDLS and CDR2 YYNGEE.

The chain recombines TRBV27 with TRBJ1-2; no firm D call. CDR1 and CDR2 (germline): MNHEY, SMNVEV (reference sequence). Trimming took 5 bases from V and 0 from J, leaving 16 bases between them. This CDR3 contains 16 residues. The CDR3 spells CASSMTTSRTNYGYTF. As DNA, the CDR3 is TGTGCCAGCAGTATGACAACAAGTAGAACTAACTATGGCTACACCTTC.

The chain employs TRBV2 and TRBJ1-1, with TRBD1 matching 7 bases. Trimming cost V 4 bases and J 4 bases; bases outside gene matches: 3. The CDR3 is 13 amino acids. Germline loops: CDR1 SNHLY, CDR2 FYNNEI. CDR3 residues: CASSATGPTEAFF. CDR3 DNA: TGTGCCAGCAGTGCGACAGGGCCCACTGAAGCTTTCTTT.

A few counts support this clone. This chain joins TRBV3-1 (or the pseudogene TRBV3-2) and TRBJ1-1; perhaps TRBD1 as D (5 bases). The length of the CDR3 is 13 residues. V lost 4 bases to trimming and J lost 1 base, with 7 bases between them. Germline values: CDR1 LGHDT, CDR2 YNNKEL (reference sequence). DNA for the CDR3: TGTGCCAGCAGCCTTCAGGGGAACACTGAAGCTTTCTTT. It specifies CASSLQGNTEAFF.

This clone was recorded a few times. This sequence joins TRBV5-1 and TRBJ2-3; 9 nucleotides match TRBD2. Germline loops: CDR1 SGHRS, CDR2 YFSETQ. Losses at the gene ends were 6 bases for V and 0 bases for J; bases not matched to a gene: 8. This CDR3 spans 16 amino acids. The CDR3 DNA sequence: TGCGCCAGCAAGGGCGGGGGGGCCTCTAGCACAGATACGCAGTATTTT. Its translation is CASKGGGASSTDTQYF.

The rearrangement uses TRBV2 and TRBJ2-1, with D tentatively TRBD1 (5 bases). Trimming cost V 9 bases and J 9 bases, with 21 bases left between them. The CDR3 has 14 amino acids. Germline V gene sequence: CDR1 SNHLY, CDR2 FYNNEI. The CDR3 nucleotides are TGTGCCAGTGGAAAGGAGACAGTAGTTGGTGAGCAGTTCTTC. It yields the protein CASGKETVVGEQFF.

A word on this clone: The junction departs from the called germline gene at one end, perhaps through a read error. This chain joins TRBV5-4 and TRBJ2-7; TRBD2 matches 9 bases. Germline V CDR1 and CDR2: SGHNT, YYREEE (reference sequence). The CDR3 is made up of 14 amino acids. The CDR3 is CASSFLAGPYPGDF. The DNA of the CDR3 is TGTGCCAGCAGCTTCCTAGCGGGGCCCTACCCGGGGGACTTC.

V and J are TRBV14 and TRBJ1-6, with D unresolved. The V gene's germline CDR1 is SGHDN and CDR2 FVKESK. The CDR3 is made up of 12 amino acids. The ends were cut back, 3 bases at V and 5 bases at J, with 2 bases in the middle. In nucleotides, the CDR3 is TGTGCCAGCAGCCACAATAATTCACCCCTCCACTTT. This translates into CASSHNNSPLHF.

J is TRBJ1-3 and V is TRBV19; D is undetermined. CDR1 is LNHDA and CDR2 is SQIVND in the germline V gene (reference sequence). The CDR3 is 14 residues long. V lost 5 bases and J 0 bases, leaving 8 bases between the germline ends. DNA for the CDR3: TGTGCCAGTAGTTCAGGCCGCTCTGGAAACACCATATATTTT. This codes for CASSSGRSGNTIYF.

The chain has TRBV19 and TRBJ1-5; the D gene is possibly TRBD1 (5 bases). Germline CDR1 reads LNHDA; CDR2 reads SQIVND (reference sequence). Deletions cut 2 bases from V and 5 bases from J, with 22 bases between. The CDR3 extends over 18 amino acids. DNA of the CDR3: TGTGCCAGTAGTATACCAATGGGGGGGTTACAGGATTATCAGCCCCAGCATTTT. Its protein product is CASSIPMGGLQDYQPQHF. The full variable domain, with the rest looked up from reference TRBV19 and TRBJ1-5, is DGGITQSPKYLFRKEGQNVTLSCEQNLNHDAMYWYRQDPGQGLRLIYYSQIVNDFQKGDIAEGYSVSREKKESFPLTVTSAQKNPTAFYLCASSIPMGGLQDYQPQHFGDGTRLSIL.

J is TRBJ2-5 and V is TRBV3-1 (or the pseudogene TRBV3-2); the match to TRBD2 covers 7 bases. V was pared by 3 bases and J by 0 bases, with 7 bases of the junction left unmatched. This CDR3 has 16 residues. CDR1 is LGHDT and CDR2 is YNNKEL in the germline V gene (reference sequence). The CDR3 region has the DNA TGTGCCAGCAGCCATTATCTAGCGGATAACCAAGAGACCCAGTACTTC. It encodes CASSHYLADNQETQYF.

In this sample, this clone turned up a few times. This chain uses TRBV9 with TRBJ1-2, with unresolved D. The CDR3 runs 15 residues. Per germline, CDR1 SGDLS and CDR2 YYNGEE. V lost 0 bases, J lost 11 bases, and 20 bases lay in between. The CDR3 loop is CASSVVIGQGSRYTF. CDR3 DNA: TGTGCCAGCAGCGTAGTTATAGGCCAAGGGAGTCGTTACACCTTC.

The rearrangement links TRBV2 to TRBJ2-1, with 11 bases fitting TRBD2. Per the germline V gene, CDR1 is SNHLY and CDR2 is FYNNEI. CDR3 size: 16 residues. With 6 bases clipped from V and 4 bases from J, the junction kept 8 bases outside the gene matches. In DNA form, the CDR3 reads TGTGCCAGCAGGAATTCCCTAGCGGGGGGATACAATGAGCAGTTCTTC. Its translation: CASRNSLAGGYNEQFF.

The chain employs TRBV30 and TRBJ2-7; 7 nucleotides match TRBD1. With V trimmed by 8 bases and J by 0 bases, 10 bases remained unmatched. Germline assignment: CDR1 GTSNPN and CDR2 SVGIG (reference sequence). This CDR3 is 14 amino acids long. This CDR3 reads CAGSTPGGSYEQYF. CDR3 DNA: TGTGCCGGATCGACCCCAGGGGGCTCCTACGAGCAGTACTTC.

The V call is TRBV10-3, the J call TRBJ1-1; tentative D call: TRBD1 (5 bases). Germline V lookup: CDR1 ENHRY, CDR2 SYGVKD. This CDR3 region has 16 residues. V lost 0 bases and J lost 1, with 12 bases in between. DNA for the CDR3: TGTGCCATCAGTGAGTCGGGGGGGGTAGCGAACACTGAAGCTTTCTTT. Its translation: CAISESGGVANTEAFF.

The chain carries TRBV6-2 or TRBV6-3 and TRBJ2-1; 8 bases map to TRBD2. The CDR3 totals 13 residues. CDR1 and CDR2 from the germline V gene are MNHEY and SVGEGT. After removal of 5 bases from V and 5 bases from J, the junction contained 2 bases not matched to a gene. In nucleotides, the CDR3 is TGTGCCAGCAGTGGAGCGGGGGACAATGAGCAGTTCTTC. This translates into CASSGAGDNEQFF.

This sequence joins TRBV6-2 or TRBV6-3 and TRBJ1-4, with D unresolved. This CDR3 is 14 amino acids long. V lost 4 bases to trimming and J lost 6 bases, with 12 bases between them. Germline CDR1 MNHEY, CDR2 SVGEGT. The CDR3 nucleotides are TGTGCCAGCAGTTTCCGGAGGAGCTATGAAAAACTGTTTTTT. It codes for CASSFRRSYEKLFF.

CDR3 DNA sequence: TGTGCCACCAGTGATTCAGGACAGAAGCAGTACTTC. It yields the protein CATSDSGQKQYF. The genes are TRBV24-1 and TRBJ2-7; TRBD1 might be the D (6 bases). Germline V gives CDR1 KGHDR, CDR2 SFDVKD. The CDR3 loop spans 12 amino acids. Trimming cost V 2 bases and J 8 bases, with 9 bases left between them.

V usage is TRBV29-1 and J usage is TRBJ1-1; the D is unclear. This CDR3 is built from 11 residues. V dropped 6 bases and J dropped 7 bases, with 12 bases sitting between them. Germline V gene lookup returns CDR1 SQVTM and CDR2 ANQGSEA. The CDR3 DNA reads as TGCAGCGTGGCTCAGGTTTTTGAAGCTTTCTTT. Amino acid sequence: CSVAQVFEAFF.

This clone was observed a single time. This rearrangement joins TRBV30 to TRBJ2-1; TRBD1 matches 8 bases. CDR1 and CDR2 (germline): GTSNPN, SVGIG (reference sequence). The CDR3 extends over 16 amino acids. The V and J ends lost 1 base and 12 bases, in that order; junction bases with no gene match: 17. CDR3 nucleotides: TGTGCCTGGAGTGAACCTCCCGGGGACAGGCCTGTCGGGCAGTTCTTC. It encodes CAWSEPPGDRPVGQFF.

This chain links TRBV4-2 with TRBJ2-5; 12 positions match TRBD2. Germline V gene lookup returns CDR1 LGHNA and CDR2 YNFKEQ. With V trimmed by 5 bases and J by 1 base, 5 bases remained unmatched. This CDR3 region has 16 residues. In nucleotides, the CDR3 is TGTGCCAGCAGCAAAACTAGCGGGGGGCTCCAAGAGACCCAGTACTTC. This translates into CASSKTSGGLQETQYF.

J is TRBJ2-4 and V is TRBV7-2; no firm D call. CDR1 and CDR2 (germline): SGHTA, FQGNSA. The CDR3 runs 14 residues. The V end lost 5 bases, the J end lost 3 bases, and 11 bases lay between the germline ends. CDR3: CASSPEVVKNIQYF. CDR3 in DNA: TGTGCCAGCAGCCCAGAGGTGGTCAAAAACATTCAGTACTTC.

The chain couples TRBV24-1 to TRBJ2-2; perhaps TRBD1 as D (6 bases). The V gene's germline CDR1 is KGHDR and CDR2 SFDVKD. Trimming pared 2 bases from V and 6 bases from J, leaving 15 bases between. This CDR3 region has 16 residues. CDR3 sequence: CATSDYRAEDPGELFF. DNA for the CDR3: TGTGCCACCAGTGATTACAGGGCAGAGGACCCCGGGGAGCTGTTTTTT.

The genes are TRBV11-1 and TRBJ2-3; D may be TRBD2 (6 bases). CDR3 length: 14 residues. Trimming pared 7 bases from V and 1 base from J, leaving 12 bases between. Per the germline V gene, CDR1 is SGHAT and CDR2 is FQDESV (reference sequence). The CDR3, as DNA: TGTGCCAGCACTGTCAGGGAGGGCACAGATACGCAGTATTTT. This translates into CASTVREGTDTQYF.

This rearrangement joins TRBV7-2 to TRBJ2-1, with D possibly being TRBD1 (6 bases). The germline gives CDR1 SGHTA, CDR2 FQGNSA. The CDR3 extends over 14 amino acids. Trimming pared 1 base from V and 8 bases from J, leaving 12 bases between. The CDR3 protein is CASSLEWGRDEQFF. As DNA, the CDR3 is TGTGCCAGCAGCTTAGAGTGGGGGCGGGATGAGCAGTTCTTC.